This is a list of T cell receptor beta chains from one sample in a study of response to subunit inactivated influenza vaccine. TCRdb called the RT-PCR reads again in MiXCR, with one record for every CDR3 protein. The sample lists about 150,000 distinct CDR3 sequences, around 10% occurring once. The sample was CD8+ T cells sorted from PBMCs, taken approximately 25 months after vaccination. The receptors here all came from a man aged 50-75 years who received an inactivated influenza vaccine. Both conserved end residues are part of each CDR3. The D gene is left open where the match is weak. Only part of the rows carry a size: once, few, many, or a class if the clone is expanded.

d_call clone_size j_call v_call cdr3_nt cdr3_aa
TRBD1 few TRBJ2-1 TRBV7-6 TGTGCCAGCAGCTTAGAGGGGGCGGCCCAGGTTTACAATGAGCAGTTCTTC CASSLEGAAQVYNEQFF
. . TRBJ2-4 TRBV20-1 TGCAGTGCCCCCCGAAAACAGGGGGGGAACATTCAGTACTTC CSAPRKQGGNIQYF
TRBD1 many TRBJ2-2 TRBV12-3/TRBV12-4 TGTGCCAGCAGTTTACCAGGACAGGGTCGTACCGGGGAGCTGTTTTTT CASSLPGQGRTGELFF
TRBD1 few TRBJ2-4 TRBV28 TGTGCCAGCAGAACCGACAGGGGGCTGGGACAAGGAGTGGCCAAAAACATTCAGTACTTC CASRTDRGLGQGVAKNIQYF
. many TRBJ2-2 TRBV7-2 TGTGCCAGCAGCTTAGGGGGGGCCGGGGAGCTGTTTTTT CASSLGGAGELFF
. . TRBJ2-1 TRBV5-5 TGTGCCAGCAGCTTGGTAGGACCCGGATCCTACAATGAGCAGTTCTTC CASSLVGPGSYNEQFF
. . TRBJ2-1 TRBV29-1 TGCAGCGCTTTATCGGCGGGCGATTACAATGAGCAGTTCTTC CSALSAGDYNEQFF
. few TRBJ1-1 TRBV4-2 TGTGCCAGCGGGAGGAGGCAGAACACTGAAGCTTTCTTT CASGRRQNTEAFF
TRBD1 many TRBJ1-1 TRBV4-1 TGCGCCAGCAGCCAAAAGGGGGCAAGTACTGAAGCTTTCTTT CASSQKGASTEAFF
TRBD2 . TRBJ2-1 TRBV9 TGTGCCAGCAGCGTAGGGCTAGCGGGAGTGATTGAGCAGTTCTTC CASSVGLAGVIEQFF
TRBD1 . TRBJ1-5 TRBV12-3/TRBV12-4 TGTGCCAGCAGTATCGACAGGGGACAGCCCCAGCATTTT CASSIDRGQPQHF
TRBD2 many TRBJ2-1 TRBV11-1 TGTGCCAGCAGCTTAGCGCCGTTGACTAGCGGGAGAGGGAATGAGCAGTTCTTC CASSLAPLTSGRGNEQFF
TRBD2 . TRBJ2-3 TRBV10-2 TGCGCCAGCAGAGGGGCGGGGGGAAAAGATACGCAGTATTTT CASRGAGGKDTQYF
. few TRBJ2-5 TRBV6-5 TGTGCCAGCAGTTCCGCTCAGGAGGGCCAGTACTTC CASSSAQEGQYF
. . TRBJ2-7 TRBV3-1 TGTGCCAGCAGCCAAATACTATCCTCCTACGAGCAGTACTTC CASSQILSSYEQYF
TRBD2 . TRBJ2-1 TRBV28 TGTGCCAGCAGTATTAATCTAGCGGGTTCCTACAAGGAGCAGTTCTTC CASSINLAGSYKEQFF
. . TRBJ2-7 TRBV10-3 TGTGCCATCAAGGATGGGCAGGGGACTTTCTACGAGCAGTACTTC CAIKDGQGTFYEQYF
. few TRBJ2-7 TRBV5-6 TGTGCCAGCAGCTTGGTCAGGGTCGCCTACGAGCAGTACTTC CASSLVRVAYEQYF
TRBD2 . TRBJ2-1 TRBV3-1 TGTGCCAGCAGCCTACAAGGGACTAGCGGGAGCTATGAGCAGTTCTTC CASSLQGTSGSYEQFF
TRBD1 . TRBJ2-7 TRBV28 TGTGCCAGCAGTCCCCGGGGGACAGGCTTCGCCTACGAGCAGTACTTC CASSPRGTGFAYEQYF
. few TRBJ2-7 TRBV28 TGTGCCAGCGGACCGGCCCCCTTTTCCTACGAGCAGTACTTC CASGPAPFSYEQYF
TRBD2 many TRBJ2-3 TRBV7-6 TGTGCCAGCAGCTTAGGGACTAGCGGGAGCACAGATACGCAGTATTTT CASSLGTSGSTDTQYF
TRBD1 few TRBJ2-7 TRBV19 TGTGCCAGTAGTATAGTAGGGACAGGGTTCTACGAGCAGTACTTC CASSIVGTGFYEQYF
TRBD2 . TRBJ2-3 TRBV9 TGTGCCAGCAGCGTAGCAGGCGGGGGGGCCACAGATACGCAGTATTTT CASSVAGGGATDTQYF
TRBD2 . TRBJ2-3 TRBV11-1 TGTGCCAGCAGCTTAGCGAAGGGACTAGCGGCAAGCACAGATACGCAGTATTTT CASSLAKGLAASTDTQYF
TRBD1 . TRBJ1-2 TRBV13 TGTGCCAGCAGCCCCGGGACAGGGGGGTCTGGTGGCTACACCTTC CASSPGTGGSGGYTF
. few TRBJ1-5 TRBV12-3/TRBV12-4 TGTGCCAGCAGTTTAGTGTTCCATGGTCCCCAGCATTTT CASSLVFHGPQHF
. many TRBJ2-1 TRBV25-1 TGTGCCAGCAGTGAGACAGAGAATGAGCAGTTCTTC CASSETENEQFF
. . TRBJ2-2 TRBV12-3/TRBV12-4 TGTGCCAGCAGTGAAGGAGGCGCCGGGGAGCTGTTTTTT CASSEGGAGELFF
. few TRBJ1-1 TRBV6-5 TGTGCCAGCAGTTACTCCGGGGGATTGAACACTGAAGCTTTCTTT CASSYSGGLNTEAFF